The source of this T cell receptor beta chain is a study of blood T cell repertoires in COVID-19. At the level of the study: Donors in the United States, Italy and Spain gave samples during acute or convalescent COVID-19. Sample material is recorded as cDNA or gDNA derived from T cells, B-cell-depleted T cells, or PBMCs.

This clone was observed a few times. With 0 bases removed from V and 6 bases from J, the gap between germline ends came to 9 bases. From germline, CDR1 is MRHNA and CDR2 SNTAGT. The CDR3 is made up of 14 amino acids. Under the authors' procedure: Amplification from reference gene primers served as the basis for estimated nucleated cell counts. The assay was immunoSEQ multiplex PCR, and TCRdb's table has in-frame clones only and misses some. That table is the source of V, J and clone size, and D and trimming were worked out from the DNA. The sample shows just over 650,000 clones, more than 80% of them seen only once.

The sample taken for sequencing was peripheral blood. This chain joins TRBV6-4 and TRBJ2-1, with D perhaps matching TRBD1 (5 bases). The clonotype originates from a woman between 18 and 29 years old with acute or convalescent COVID-19. CDR3 DNA: TGTGCCAGCAGTGACTCGACAGAGTCCAATGAGCAGTTCTTC. It codes for CASSDSTESNEQFF.